These 18 T cell receptor beta chains share one sample of origin, sequenced in a study of blood T cell repertoires in COVID-19. Here immunoSEQ multiplex PCR was the method, and the copy in TCRdb shows in-frame clones only, minus some. The data contain approximately 130,000 clones, 87% of them seen just once; the ten biggest clones take up about 2.1%. Sequencing was carried out using peripheral blood. The receptors were gathered from a woman in her forties or fifties with acute or convalescent COVID-19.

The rearrangement uses TRBV14 and TRBJ1-1; 7 bases agree with TRBD1. The J segment lost 4 bases and the V segment lost 3 bases, leaving 5 bases of the junction unmatched. Germline loops: CDR1 SGHDN, CDR2 FVKESK. The CDR3 sequence is 14 residues long. This CDR3 is CASSQTTGSTEAFF. CDR3 DNA sequence: TGTGCCAGCAGCCAGACGACAGGGAGCACTGAAGCTTTCTTT.

The chain combines TRBV24-1 with TRBJ1-2; no firm D call. The germline V gene encodes CDR1 KGHDR and CDR2 SFDVKD. V lost 4 bases and J 8 bases, leaving 10 bases between the germline ends. The CDR3 spans 12 residues. The DNA for the CDR3 is TGTGCCACCAGTGAACCTACAGAGGGCTACACCTTC. As protein: CATSEPTEGYTF.

The J gene is TRBJ2-1, the V gene TRBV5-4, with D possibly TRBD1 on 5 matching bases. The CDR3 has 15 residues. The germline V gene has CDR1 SGHNT and CDR2 YYREEE (reference sequence). V lost 0 bases and J 8 bases, leaving 15 bases between the germline ends. The CDR3: CASSLEGLRHDEQFF. CDR3 DNA sequence: TGTGCCAGCAGCTTGGAGGGGTTACGCCACGATGAGCAGTTCTTC.

V gene TRBV10-3 combines with J gene TRBJ2-7, with D perhaps TRBD2 (6 bases). Germline assignment: CDR1 ENHRY and CDR2 SYGVKD. The CDR3 spans 13 residues. Between the trimmed V and J ends, which lost 8 bases and 1 base, there was a span of 12 bases. The CDR3 nucleotides are TGTGCCATCTGGGCGGGATTTTCCTACGAGCAGTACTTC. Amino acid sequence: CAIWAGFSYEQYF.

This clone was counted only a few times. The V gene is TRBV28, the J gene TRBJ1-2; the match to TRBD1 covers 11 bases. The CDR3 spans 16 residues. CDR1 and CDR2 (germline): MDHEN, SYDVKM. Unmatched junction bases numbered 7, after V lost 5 bases and J lost 2 bases. CDR3 nucleotide sequence: TGTGCCAGCAGTCCTCCCGGACAGGGGGCAAACTATGGCTACACCTTC. Encoded protein: CASSPPGQGANYGYTF.

V usage is TRBV9 and J usage is TRBJ2-3, with 9 bases matching TRBD2. The CDR3 consists of 14 residues. The V and J ends lost 0 bases and 5 bases, in that order; junction bases with no gene match: 1. Looked up from germline, CDR1 is SGDLS and CDR2 is YYNGEE. CDR3 protein: CASSVGGGGDTQYF. The CDR3 nucleotides read TGTGCCAGCAGCGTAGGCGGGGGGGGAGATACGCAGTATTTT.

This sequence joins TRBV5-1 and TRBJ1-1; D is perhaps TRBD1 (5 bases). V was cut by 3 bases and J by 4 bases, with 13 bases left in between. Germline V gene data show CDR1 as SGHRS and CDR2 as YFSETQ. CDR3 length: 14 amino acids. CDR3 DNA: TGCGCCAGCAGCTCCTTCCGGGACTTCACTGAAGCTTTCTTT. As protein: CASSSFRDFTEAFF.

V is TRBV21-1 and J is TRBJ1-4. TRBV21-1 is a known pseudogene. CDR3 size: 14 residues. This CDR3 reads CASRPRATNEKLFF. In DNA form, the CDR3 reads TGTGCCAGCAGGCCAAGAGCAACTAATGAAAAACTGTTTTTT.

About this clone itself: Other DNA sequences from this sample encode an identical CDR3 as well. The chain carries TRBV12-3 or TRBV12-4 and TRBJ1-2; D is perhaps TRBD1 (5 bases). V dropped 3 bases and J dropped 7 bases, with 12 bases sitting between them. This CDR3 has 13 residues. CDR3 amino acids: CASSLGQGGGYTF. CDR3 nucleotide sequence: TGTGCCAGCAGTTTGGGCCAGGGCGGTGGCTACACCTTC.

The rearrangement joins TRBV24-1 to TRBJ2-5; 8 bases align to TRBD2. This CDR3 has 16 residues. J was trimmed by 1 base and V by 7 bases; bases with no gene match: 10. Germline V gene lookup returns CDR1 KGHDR and CDR2 SFDVKD. CDR3 coding DNA: TGTGCCACCAGACAGGGAAGCGGGGGTGGCCAAGAGACCCAGTACTTC. It codes for CATRQGSGGGQETQYF.

The J gene is TRBJ1-3, the V gene TRBV2, with TRBD1 matching 8 bases. Per the germline V gene, CDR1 is SNHLY and CDR2 is FYNNEI. V lost 4 bases to trimming and J lost 7 bases; unmatched junction nucleotides: 3. The length of the CDR3 is 13 residues. The CDR3 spells CASSAGGANTIYF. The CDR3 bases are TGTGCCAGCAGTGCAGGGGGCGCGAACACCATATATTTT.

The chain employs TRBV23-1 and TRBJ1-3; TRBD1 is a possible D gene (5 bases). TRBV23-1 is filed as an ORF, its function uncertain. The CDR3 totals 16 residues. The V end was cut by 0 bases, the J end by 0 bases, with 9 bases between. CDR3 in amino acids: CASSQSQGLSGNTIYF. CDR3 DNA: TGCGCCAGCAGTCAATCCCAGGGTCTCTCTGGAAACACCATATATTTT.

The chain recombines TRBV30 with TRBJ1-1, with D perhaps TRBD1 (6 bases). The germline CDR1 and CDR2 sequences are GTSNPN and SVGIG (reference sequence). The CDR3 consists of 13 residues. V was trimmed by 3 bases and J by 6 bases, leaving 14 bases between them. CDR3 sequence: CAWSQNRVAEAFF. In nucleotides, the CDR3 is TGTGCCTGGAGCCAAAACAGGGTAGCTGAAGCTTTCTTT.

V is TRBV7-8 and J is TRBJ2-5, with 7 bases identical to TRBD2. CDR3 length: 14 residues. The V and J ends lost 0 bases and 4 bases, in that order; junction bases with no gene match: 2. CDR1 is SGHVS, CDR2 FQNEAQ, per germline. CDR3: CASSLAGLGETQYF. The CDR3 DNA is TGTGCCAGCAGCTTAGCCGGACTAGGAGAGACCCAGTACTTC.

The J gene is TRBJ2-7, the V gene TRBV3-1 (or the pseudogene TRBV3-2); a possible D gene is TRBD2 (6 bases). Trimming stripped 0 bases from V and 0 bases from J, with 21 bases between. The CDR3 sequence is 19 residues long. Germline-derived CDR1 and CDR2 are LGHDT and YNNKEL (reference sequence). CDR3 in amino acids: CASSQEVFRVAASSYEQYF. CDR3 nucleotides: TGTGCCAGCAGCCAAGAGGTTTTCAGAGTAGCGGCTTCCTCCTACGAGCAGTACTTC.

CDR3 in amino acids: CASSLSTGNTGELFF. CDR3 nucleotide sequence: TGCGCCAGCAGCTTATCCACGGGAAACACCGGGGAGCTGTTTTTT. The rearrangement joins TRBV5-1 to TRBJ2-2, with D perhaps TRBD2 (5 bases). Trimming left V 2 bases short and J 2 bases short, with 10 bases between. The length of the CDR3 is 15 residues. Germline V gene data show CDR1 as SGHRS and CDR2 as YFSETQ.

The rearrangement uses TRBV9 and TRBJ2-3; D unclear. V was cut by 0 bases and J by 6 bases, with 5 bases left in between. The CDR3 consists of 12 residues. CDR1 is SGDLS and CDR2 is YYNGEE in the germline V gene. The CDR3 is CASSVGLDTQYF. The CDR3 DNA reads as TGTGCCAGCAGCGTAGGACTGGATACGCAGTATTTT.

This clone was counted a few times. V is TRBV4-3 and J is TRBJ1-1; perhaps TRBD1 as D (6 bases). This CDR3 has 16 residues. Trimming shortened V by 0 bases and J by 1 base, and 12 bases separated the two germline ends. CDR1 and CDR2 from the germline V gene are LGHNA and YSLEER. This CDR3 is CASSQDLGTTNTEAFF. CDR3 nucleotides: TGCGCCAGCAGCCAAGATCTAGGGACAACGAACACTGAAGCTTTCTTT.